This T cell receptor beta chain derives from a study of shared clonotypes between healthy human individuals. In the study overall: Each donor's CD8 memory used one plate, CD8 naive two, each CD4 subset three.

Remarks on this clone: The same CDR3 also results from other DNA sequences found in this sample.

The donor cohort consisted entirely of Caucasian adults residing in Nashville, Tennessee. Into CD45RA+ naive and CD45RA-negative memory subsets, the CD4+ cells were split. Generated by immunoSEQ multiplex PCR, the TCRdb table keeps only in-frame clones and is missing some. In the table there are fewer than 1.6 million clones, 98% of which are singletons. The CDR3 runs to 11 residues. Germline V lookup: CDR1 SEHNR, CDR2 FQNEAQ (reference sequence). V lost 0 bases and J 6 bases, leaving 3 bases between the germline ends. Source material: naive CD4+ T cells sorted from blood. Subset given: CD45RA+ positively selected. The clonotype comes from a man aged 30 to 45 in good health. V gene TRBV7-9 combines with J gene TRBJ2-7; D is uncertain. The CDR3 here is CASSLAGEQYF. The CDR3 region has the DNA TGTGCCAGCAGCTTAGCAGGCGAGCAGTACTTC.